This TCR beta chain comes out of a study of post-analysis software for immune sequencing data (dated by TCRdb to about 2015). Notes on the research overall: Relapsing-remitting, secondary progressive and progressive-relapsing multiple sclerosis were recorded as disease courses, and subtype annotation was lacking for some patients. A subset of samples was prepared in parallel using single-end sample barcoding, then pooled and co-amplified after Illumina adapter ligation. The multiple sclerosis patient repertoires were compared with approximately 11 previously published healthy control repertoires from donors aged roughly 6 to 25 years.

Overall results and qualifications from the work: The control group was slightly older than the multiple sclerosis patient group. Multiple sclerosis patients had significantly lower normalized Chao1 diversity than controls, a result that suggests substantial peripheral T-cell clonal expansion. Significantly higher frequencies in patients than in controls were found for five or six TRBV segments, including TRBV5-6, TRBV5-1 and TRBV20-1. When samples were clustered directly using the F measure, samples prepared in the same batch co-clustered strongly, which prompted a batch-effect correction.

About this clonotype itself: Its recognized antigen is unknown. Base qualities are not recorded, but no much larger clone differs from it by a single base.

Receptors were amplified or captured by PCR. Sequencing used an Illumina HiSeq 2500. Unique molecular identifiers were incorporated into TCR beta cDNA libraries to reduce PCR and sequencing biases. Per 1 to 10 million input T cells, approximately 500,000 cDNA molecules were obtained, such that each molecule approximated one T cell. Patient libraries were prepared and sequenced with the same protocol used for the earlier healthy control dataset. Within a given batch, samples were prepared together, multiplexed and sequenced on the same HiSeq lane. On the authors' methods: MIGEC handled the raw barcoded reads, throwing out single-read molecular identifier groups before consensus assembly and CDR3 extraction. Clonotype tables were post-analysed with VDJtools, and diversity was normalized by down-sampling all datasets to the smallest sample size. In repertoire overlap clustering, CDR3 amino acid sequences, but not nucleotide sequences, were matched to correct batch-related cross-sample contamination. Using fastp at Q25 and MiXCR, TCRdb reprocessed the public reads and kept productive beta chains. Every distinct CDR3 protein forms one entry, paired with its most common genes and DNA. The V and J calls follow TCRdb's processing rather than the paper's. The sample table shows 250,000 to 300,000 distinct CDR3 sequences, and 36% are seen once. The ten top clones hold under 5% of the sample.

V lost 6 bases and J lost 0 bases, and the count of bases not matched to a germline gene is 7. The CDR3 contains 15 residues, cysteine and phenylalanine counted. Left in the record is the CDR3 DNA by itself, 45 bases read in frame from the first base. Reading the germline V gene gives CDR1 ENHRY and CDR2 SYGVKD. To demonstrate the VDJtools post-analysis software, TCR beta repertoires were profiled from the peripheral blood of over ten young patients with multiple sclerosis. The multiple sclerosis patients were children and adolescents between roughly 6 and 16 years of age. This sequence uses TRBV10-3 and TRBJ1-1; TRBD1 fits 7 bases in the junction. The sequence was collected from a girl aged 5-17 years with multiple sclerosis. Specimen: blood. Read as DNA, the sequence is TGTGCCATCAGAGACAGGGCGCGAGTGAACACTGAAGCTTTCTTT. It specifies CAIRDRARVNTEAFF.